This is a list of T cell receptor beta chains from one sample in a study of CD8 T cells in ankylosing spondylitis. TCRdb re-called the 5' RACE reads with MiXCR, one entry per CDR3 protein. The sample shows about 36,000 distinct CDR3 sequences, 4.5% to 6% of them seen only once. The sequenced sample consisted of blood, either unsorted or a sorted T cell fraction (not recorded which). These receptors came from a male donor with ankylosing spondylitis or in good health (not recorded which). The CDR3 runs from the conserved cysteine through the conserved F or W. Each record gives: V gene, clone size, D gene, J gene, CDR3 DNA, CDR3 protein. D genes are given only for firm matches. Clone size is shown for a subset of rows, as once, few, many or a class of expanded clone.

V: TRBV10-3; size: many; D: .; J: TRBJ1-5; DNA: TGTGCCATCAGCCTCTATAGCAATCAGCCCCAGCATTTT; CDR3: CAISLYSNQPQHF
V: TRBV7-7; size: many; D: .; J: TRBJ1-1; DNA: TGTGCTAGCAGCGCCATGGCGCACACTGAAGCTTTCTTT; CDR3: CASSAMAHTEAFF
V: TRBV5-1; size: many; D: TRBD1; J: TRBJ1-4; DNA: TGCGCCAGTGCCTGGACAGGGCCAGATGAAAAACTGTTTTTT; CDR3: CASAWTGPDEKLFF
V: TRBV12-3/TRBV12-4; size: few; D: TRBD2; J: TRBJ2-5; DNA: TGTGCCACTCAGGTAGCGGGAGTTGAGACCCAGTACTTC; CDR3: CATQVAGVETQYF
V: TRBV4-2; size: many; D: TRBD1; J: TRBJ1-4; DNA: TGTGCCAGCAGCCAAGCCGGGACAGCGGATGAAAAACTGTTTTTT; CDR3: CASSQAGTADEKLFF
V: TRBV5-1; size: many; D: .; J: TRBJ2-5; DNA: TGCGCCAGCAGCTTTAAAGAGACCCAGTACTTC; CDR3: CASSFKETQYF
V: TRBV20-1; size: many; D: TRBD1; J: TRBJ1-1; DNA: TGCAGTGCCAGGGGGGGCGGTGACACTGAAGCTTTCTTT; CDR3: CSARGGGDTEAFF
V: TRBV5-6; size: many; D: .; J: TRBJ2-7; DNA: TGTGCCAGCAGCTTGGCCCGACAAGGGGGTCCCTTC; CDR3: CASSLARQGGPF
V: TRBV7-9; size: many; D: .; J: TRBJ1-1; DNA: TGTGCCAGCGGGGGGGACGTAATGAACACTGAAGCTTTCTTT; CDR3: CASGGDVMNTEAFF
V: TRBV10-1; size: medium-sized; D: TRBD1; J: TRBJ2-5; DNA: TGCGCCAGCAGTGAGTCGAATCCAGGGGGCTTGGAGACCCAGTACTTC; CDR3: CASSESNPGGLETQYF
V: TRBV6-1; size: many; D: .; J: TRBJ2-7; DNA: TGTGCCAGCAAACGCAAGGGTACATACGAGCAGTACTTC; CDR3: CASKRKGTYEQYF
V: TRBV2; size: many; D: .; J: TRBJ1-5; DNA: TGTGCCAGCAACGGCGGGTCATATAGCAATCAGCCCCAGCATTTT; CDR3: CASNGGSYSNQPQHF
V: TRBV3-1; size: many; D: .; J: TRBJ2-6; DNA: TGTGCCAGCAGCCCTAGGCGTCAGTTCTCTGGGGCCAACGTCCTGACTTTC; CDR3: CASSPRRQFSGANVLTF
V: TRBV5-1; size: many; D: .; J: TRBJ1-2; DNA: TGCGCCAGCAGTACTACGGGCTTTTATGGCTACACCTTC; CDR3: CASSTTGFYGYTF
V: TRBV6-1; size: many; D: .; J: TRBJ1-5; DNA: TGTGCCAGCAGACTAATACAGGATAGCAATCAGCCCCAGCATTTT; CDR3: CASRLIQDSNQPQHF
V: TRBV20-1; size: many; D: TRBD1; J: TRBJ1-6; DNA: TGCAGTGCTTCTAGGGACAGGGGTCTCGCTAATTCACCCCTCCACTTT; CDR3: CSASRDRGLANSPLHF
V: TRBV7-7; size: many; D: .; J: TRBJ2-1; DNA: TGTGCTAGCAGCACCGGGGGTTCAAATGAGCAGTTCTTC; CDR3: CASSTGGSNEQFF
V: TRBV20-1; size: many; D: .; J: TRBJ1-1; DNA: TGCAGTGCCAAAGGGCGGGCGAACACTGAAGCTTTCTTT; CDR3: CSAKGRANTEAFF
V: TRBV29-1; size: many; D: .; J: TRBJ2-5; DNA: TGCAGCGTTGAATTGTTGGGCAGATACCCTCCAGAGACCCAGTACTTC; CDR3: CSVELLGRYPPETQYF
V: TRBV24-1; size: many; D: .; J: TRBJ2-3; DNA: TGTGCCACCAGTGACTCCCTCCCGGCCTCCACAGATACGCAGTATTTT; CDR3: CATSDSLPASTDTQYF
V: TRBV24-1; size: .; D: .; J: TRBJ2-1; DNA: TGTGCCACCTCTCAAACGTGGCATGAGCAGTTCTTC; CDR3: CATSQTWHEQFF
V: TRBV5-8; size: many; D: .; J: TRBJ1-2; DNA: TGTGCCAGCAGAGGATACTATGGCTACACCTTC; CDR3: CASRGYYGYTF
V: TRBV5-1; size: many; D: TRBD1; J: TRBJ1-1; DNA: TGCGCCAGCAGCTCAATGACAGGGTGGACTGAAGCTTTCTTT; CDR3: CASSSMTGWTEAFF
V: TRBV15; size: many; D: .; J: TRBJ2-3; DNA: TGTGCCACCAGCAGTCGCGACCGGGACGACACAGATACGCAGTATTTT; CDR3: CATSSRDRDDTDTQYF
V: TRBV24-1; size: many; D: TRBD2; J: TRBJ2-1; DNA: TGTGCCACGAAAACCCCGGGGTCTAGCGGGGACCCTTACAATGAGCAGTTCTTC; CDR3: CATKTPGSSGDPYNEQFF
V: TRBV28; size: many; D: TRBD2; J: TRBJ2-1; DNA: TGTGCCAGCAGCTCCCTCGGAGCGGGAGCGGACAATGAGCAGTTCTTC; CDR3: CASSSLGAGADNEQFF
V: TRBV29-1; size: many; D: TRBD1; J: TRBJ1-4; DNA: TGCAGCGTCGTGACAGGGGGCATGACTAATGAAAAACTGTTTTTT; CDR3: CSVVTGGMTNEKLFF
V: TRBV5-1; size: many; D: TRBD1; J: TRBJ1-2; DNA: TGCGCCAGCAGCTACGCCCGACAGGGCCCATATGGCTGCACCTTC; CDR3: CASSYARQGPYGCTF
V: TRBV5-1; size: many; D: TRBD1; J: TRBJ2-3; DNA: TGCGCCAGCAGCCCAGGACAGGGGGCGCGACTCACAGATACGCAGTATTTT; CDR3: CASSPGQGARLTDTQYF
V: TRBV12-3/TRBV12-4; size: many; D: TRBD2; J: TRBJ2-1; DNA: TGTGCCAGCAGTTTCCTGGCAATAGCGGGCGTTAGGAATGAGCAGTTCTTC; CDR3: CASSFLAIAGVRNEQFF
V: TRBV7-9; size: many; D: TRBD1; J: TRBJ2-7; DNA: TGTGCCAGCAGCTTAACAGGGGACACCGAGCAGTACTTC; CDR3: CASSLTGDTEQYF
V: TRBV20-1; size: many; D: TRBD1; J: TRBJ1-5; DNA: TGCAGTGCTAGGAACAGGGGTGAGCCCCAGCATTTT; CDR3: CSARNRGEPQHF
V: TRBV11-2; size: many; D: TRBD2; J: TRBJ2-1; DNA: TGTGCCAGCAGCTCACGACTTGACGGGGGGGCCTCCAATGAGCAGTTCTTC; CDR3: CASSSRLDGGASNEQFF
V: TRBV5-1; size: many; D: TRBD2; J: TRBJ2-7; DNA: TGCGCCAGCAGCTTGGTTGTGAGCGGGAGCAACGAGCAGTACTTC; CDR3: CASSLVVSGSNEQYF
V: TRBV4-3; size: many; D: .; J: TRBJ2-7; DNA: TGCGCCAGCAGCCAAGATTTGGGGAGCTCCGCTCGAGAGCAGTACTTC; CDR3: CASSQDLGSSAREQYF
V: TRBV11-2; size: many; D: TRBD1; J: TRBJ2-5; DNA: TGTGCCAGCAGTTACAGGGGAAACCAAGAGACCCAGTACTTC; CDR3: CASSYRGNQETQYF
V: TRBV7-2; size: many; D: .; J: TRBJ1-2; DNA: TGTGCCAGCAGCCAGTTGACACCCAGGGGAGGCTACACCTTC; CDR3: CASSQLTPRGGYTF
V: TRBV27; size: many; D: TRBD1; J: TRBJ2-5; DNA: TGTGCCAGCAGTATAAGGGACAGTGAAGAGACCCAGTACTTC; CDR3: CASSIRDSEETQYF
V: TRBV5-1; size: many; D: .; J: TRBJ2-5; DNA: TGCGCCAGCAGGCCCCCACTGGACCGGGGCGAGACCCAGTACTTC; CDR3: CASRPPLDRGETQYF
V: TRBV6-6; size: many; D: TRBD2; J: TRBJ2-5; DNA: TGTGCCAGCGGGAGGGATCAAGAGACCCAGTACTTC; CDR3: CASGRDQETQYF
V: TRBV29-1; size: many; D: TRBD1; J: TRBJ2-7; DNA: TGCAGCGTCCGACAGGGAGCCTACGAGCAGTACTTC; CDR3: CSVRQGAYEQYF
V: TRBV18; size: .; D: .; J: TRBJ2-7; DNA: TGTGCCAGCTCACCTCAAGGCCCCGACGACGAGCAGTACTTC; CDR3: CASSPQGPDDEQYF
V: TRBV5-1; size: many; D: .; J: TRBJ2-7; DNA: TGCGCCAGCAGCTTTGAAGGAGGGGCCAACGAGCAGTACTTC; CDR3: CASSFEGGANEQYF
V: TRBV5-1; size: many; D: TRBD2; J: TRBJ2-2; DNA: TGCGCCAGCAGTTCGGGACTAGGAGAGACCGGGGAGCTGTTTTTT; CDR3: CASSSGLGETGELFF
V: TRBV19; size: many; D: .; J: TRBJ1-5; DNA: TGTGCCAGTAGTATAAATACGGATAGCAATCAGCCCCAGCATTTT; CDR3: CASSINTDSNQPQHF
V: TRBV5-1; size: many; D: .; J: TRBJ1-2; DNA: TGCGCCAGCAGCTTGACGGGGGAATATGGCTACACCTTC; CDR3: CASSLTGEYGYTF
V: TRBV15; size: many; D: .; J: TRBJ2-5; DNA: TGTGCCACCAGCCGACAGGTATACGAGACCCAGTACTTC; CDR3: CATSRQVYETQYF
V: TRBV6-2/TRBV6-3; size: many; D: .; J: TRBJ2-1; DNA: TGTGCCAGCAGTTTACCTCGGGGCAATGAGCAGTTCTTC; CDR3: CASSLPRGNEQFF
V: TRBV10-3; size: many; D: .; J: TRBJ1-4; DNA: TGTGCCATCAGTGAGTCGGGAGCGCGGTATGAAAAACTGTTTTTT; CDR3: CAISESGARYEKLFF
V: TRBV12-5; size: many; D: .; J: TRBJ2-6; DNA: TGTGCTAGTGGCCCCTATAACAGGGCCGGGGCCAACGTCCTGACTTTC; CDR3: CASGPYNRAGANVLTF
V: TRBV7-9; size: .; D: .; J: TRBJ1-1; DNA: TGTGCCAGCAGAGGGACAACACAAACTGAAGCTTTCTTT; CDR3: CASRGTTQTEAFF
V: TRBV3-1; size: many; D: TRBD2; J: TRBJ2-2; DNA: TGTGCCAGCAGCCTGGGACTAGCGGCGAACACCGGGGAGCTGTTTTTT; CDR3: CASSLGLAANTGELFF
V: TRBV29-1; size: few; D: TRBD2; J: TRBJ2-7; DNA: TGCAGCGTTGTGTTCCTAGCGGGTCCCTACGAGCAGTACTTC; CDR3: CSVVFLAGPYEQYF
V: TRBV12-3/TRBV12-4; size: many; D: .; J: TRBJ2-2; DNA: TGTGCCAGCAGAATGACGAGAGCGAACACCGGGGAGCTGTTTTTT; CDR3: CASRMTRANTGELFF
V: TRBV12-3/TRBV12-4; size: many; D: .; J: TRBJ2-5; DNA: TGTGCCAGCAGTTTTGGCAGCCAAGAGACCCAGTACTTC; CDR3: CASSFGSQETQYF
V: TRBV4-1; size: few; D: .; J: TRBJ2-7; DNA: TGCGCCAGCAGCCAAGGACTCGACTACGAGCAGTACTTC; CDR3: CASSQGLDYEQYF
V: TRBV12-3/TRBV12-4; size: many; D: TRBD1; J: TRBJ2-5; DNA: TGTGCCAGCAGCCGACAGGGGAATGGGCAAGAGACCCAGTACTTC; CDR3: CASSRQGNGQETQYF
V: TRBV7-6; size: many; D: .; J: TRBJ1-6; DNA: TGTGCCAGCAGTTCATCTCCGGGCCCGAATTCACCCCTCCACTTT; CDR3: CASSSSPGPNSPLHF
V: TRBV28; size: many; D: .; J: TRBJ1-2; DNA: TGTGCCAGCAGTTTAACAGGGAACTATGGCTACACCTTC; CDR3: CASSLTGNYGYTF